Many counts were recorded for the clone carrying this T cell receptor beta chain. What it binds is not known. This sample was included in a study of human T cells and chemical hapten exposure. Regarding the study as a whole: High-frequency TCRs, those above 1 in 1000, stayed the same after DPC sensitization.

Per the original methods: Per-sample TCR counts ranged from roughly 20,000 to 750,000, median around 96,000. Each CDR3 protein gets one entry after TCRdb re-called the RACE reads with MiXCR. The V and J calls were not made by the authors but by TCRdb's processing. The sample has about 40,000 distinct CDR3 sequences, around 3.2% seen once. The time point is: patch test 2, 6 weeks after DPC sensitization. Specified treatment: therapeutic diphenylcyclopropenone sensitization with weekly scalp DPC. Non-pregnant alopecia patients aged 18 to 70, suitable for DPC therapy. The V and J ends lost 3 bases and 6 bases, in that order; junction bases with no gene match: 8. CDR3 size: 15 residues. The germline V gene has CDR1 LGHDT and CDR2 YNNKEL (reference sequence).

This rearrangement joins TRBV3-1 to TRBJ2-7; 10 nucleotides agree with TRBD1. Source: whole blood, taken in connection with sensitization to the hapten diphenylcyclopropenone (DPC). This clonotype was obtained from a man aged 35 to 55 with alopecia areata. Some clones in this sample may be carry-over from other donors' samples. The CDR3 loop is CASSHPGTGASEQYF. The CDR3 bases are TGTGCCAGCAGCCATCCCGGGACAGGGGCTTCCGAGCAGTACTTC.